The entry below gives a single T cell receptor (beta chain) sequence along with its context. Its antigen remains unidentified. This specimen belongs to a study of vaccination effects on CD4 cells after COVID-19. Study observations and caveats: In the study, convalescent patients were few, and early post-infection timepoints were absent.

ViraFEST assay sequencing came after antigen-specific CD4+ T cells were expanded with viral peptide pools. A roughly 10-day culture period preceded the isolation of CD4+ T cells. Negative nucleocapsid antibody tests before and after vaccination confirmed no previous SARS-CoV-2 infection. Every well housed more than 1.5 million PBMC, which grew in culture alongside about 10 IU/ml IL-2 and approximately 10 ug/ml peptides. The authors replaced half the medium with IL-2 medium on days 3 and 7. The CDR3 consists of 15 residues. Germline lookup yields CDR1 LGHDT and CDR2 YNNKEL (reference sequence). Trimming removed 1 base from V and 6 bases from J, with 15 bases in between. Profiling relied on immunoSEQ multiplex PCR, and the TCRdb table lists in-frame clones only, not all of them. The sample consists of tens of thousands of clones, 70% of them appearing once.

The specimen comprised CD4+ T cells from PBMCs cultured with HCoV-229E spike peptides, sampled before COVID-19 vaccination. This chain connects TRBV3-1 (or the pseudogene TRBV3-2) to TRBJ1-1; a weak D match, TRBD1 (5 bases). The clonotype comes from a human donor who received a COVID-19 vaccine. CDR3 residues: CASSQGTVGVAEAFF. The CDR3 DNA is TGTGCCAGCAGCCAAGGAACGGTAGGGGTGGCTGAAGCTTTCTTT.